Detailed here is one T cell receptor (beta chain). What it binds is not known. Sequencing used immunoSEQ v3. Measured with immunoSEQ multiplex PCR; TCRdb has only the in-frame clones, and not every one. Here the sample spans approximately 30,000 clones, 74% being singletons. The data were taken from a study of TIL therapy for anti-PD-1-resistant metastatic lung cancer. Noted time point: pre-treatment sample, taken before nivolumab and TIL therapy. Patients were adults with stage 4 NSCLC. Whole-study findings and limits: Infused TIL clonotypes partially replaced the baseline blood repertoire, then decayed over months.

Deletions cut 5 bases from V and 2 bases from J, with 16 bases between. Germline-derived CDR1 and CDR2 are SEHNR and FQNEAQ (reference sequence). The CDR3 covers 15 residues. The chain links TRBV7-9 to TRBJ2-7; tentatively, D is TRBD2 (6 bases). The sequence came from a woman aged 30-79 years with non-small cell lung cancer. The sequencing used blood, collected at baseline. CDR3: CASSPRDGTPYEQYF. CDR3 nucleotide sequence: TGTGCCAGCAGCCCCCGCGATGGGACTCCCTACGAGCAGTACTTC. Complete variable domain (other parts from reference TRBV7-9 and TRBJ2-7): DTGVSQNPRHKITKRGQNVTFRCDPISEHNRLYWYRQTLGQGPEFLTYFQNEAQLEKSRLLSDRFSAERPKGSFSTLEIQRTEQGDSAMYLCASSPRDGTPYEQYFGPGTRLTVT.